This T cell receptor (beta chain) was obtained from a study of blood T cells in healthy people across ages. CDR3 length: 17 residues. Per germline, CDR1 LGHNA and CDR2 YNFKEQ. Unmatched junction bases numbered 13, after V lost 0 bases and J lost 6 bases. This clonotype was counted a few times. Then a second PCR, running roughly 7 to 11 cycles, was carried out with a sample-barcoded 5' primer and a J-beta primer mix. MiXCR, run by TCRdb on the 5' RACE reads, gives a single entry per CDR3 protein. Here the sample spans 850,000 to 1,000,000 distinct CDR3 sequences, 40% to 60% being singletons. Sequenced: blood. The V gene is TRBV4-2, the J gene TRBJ2-5; 7 bases align to TRBD1. The clonotype comes from a man aged 25-40 years in good health. In DNA form, the CDR3 reads TGTGCCAGCAGCCAAGATCCGAGACAGGGTACGGAGAAGACCCAGTACTTC. As protein: CASSQDPRQGTEKTQYF.